These 15 T cell receptor beta chains share one sample of origin, sequenced in a study of T cells in Graves' hyperthyroidism and ophthalmopathy. TCR beta CDR3 region amplification was performed from RNA transcripts. TCR CDR3 regions were first amplified by RT-PCR with HTBI primers. MiXCR, run by TCRdb on the multiplex PCR reads, gives a single entry per CDR3 protein. In the table there are about 570,000 distinct CDR3 sequences, 12% to 15% of which are singletons. Sequences were obtained from blood. The receptors were gathered from a woman in her thirties or forties with Graves' hyperthyroidism.

This clonotype was seen a few times. V gene TRBV9 combines with J gene TRBJ1-4; TRBD1 is a possible D gene (5 bases). Trimming cost V 0 bases and J 8 bases, with 23 bases left between them. CDR3 size: 18 residues. The V gene's germline CDR1 is SGDLS and CDR2 YYNGEE. The CDR3: CASSVGIGAREEDEKLFF. The CDR3 DNA is TGTGCCAGCAGCGTAGGAATTGGGGCGAGGGAGGAGGACGAAAAACTGTTTTTT.

This clonotype was seen many times. This chain joins TRBV18 and TRBJ2-7; TRBD2 aligns across 10 bases. The junction had 4 bases not matched to a gene; V was cut back by 2 bases and J by 3 bases. Germline loops: CDR1 KGHSH, CDR2 LQKENI. The CDR3 is 15 residues long. Here the CDR3 reads CASSPSGRGLYEQYF. In DNA, the CDR3 is TGTGCCAGCTCACCAAGCGGGAGGGGACTCTACGAGCAGTACTTC. The whole variable domain, remainder taken from reference TRBV18 and TRBJ2-7, is NAGVMQNPRHLVRRRGQEARLRCSPMKGHSHVYWYRQLPEEGLKFMVYLQKENIIDESGMPKERFSAEFPKEGPSILRIQQVVRGDSAAYFCASSPSGRGLYEQYFGPGTRLTVT.

This clonotype was found a few times. V usage is TRBV7-8 and J usage is TRBJ1-1; D not resolved. The V end lost 1 base, the J end lost 8 bases, and 11 bases lay between the germline ends. The CDR3 is made up of 13 amino acids. Germline V gene data show CDR1 as SGHVS and CDR2 as FQNEAQ. In DNA form, the CDR3 reads TGTGCCAGCAGCTTAGGAGAGACATCCGAAGCTTTCTTT. Translation gives CASSLGETSEAFF.

The V call is TRBV7-9, the J call TRBJ1-1; D is undetermined. Germline V CDR1 and CDR2: SEHNR, FQNEAQ (reference sequence). This CDR3 has 15 amino acids. The V end was cut by 5 bases, the J end by 5 bases, with 18 bases between. In DNA, the CDR3 is TGTGCCAGCAGCCCGGATCCCGGCCGGAGGACTGAAGCTTTCTTT. Its translation is CASSPDPGRRTEAFF.

The CDR3 loop reads CASSPGTELLFSGNTIYF. Here the CDR3 DNA reads TGCGCCAGCAGCCCCGGGACAGAGCTACTATTCTCTGGAAACACCATATATTTT. The chain uses TRBV4-1 and TRBJ1-3; TRBD1 aligns across 7 bases. The trim removed 4 bases at V and 0 bases at J, leaving 12 bases unmatched. This CDR3 contains 18 residues. Germline assignment: CDR1 MGHRA and CDR2 YSYEKL.

This clonotype occurred many times. The rearrangement links TRBV20-1 to TRBJ2-7, with 11 bases identical to TRBD1. The CDR3 totals 17 residues. The V gene's germline CDR1 is DFQATT and CDR2 SNEGSKA (reference sequence). V lost 3 bases and J lost 4; bases outside the gene matches: 14. DNA of the CDR3: TGCAGTGCTAGGGACAGGGGGCGAAAAATCACCCTGTACGAGCAGTACTTC. Residues: CSARDRGRKITLYEQYF.

This clonotype has a count of ten or more. The chain has TRBV2 and TRBJ1-6; D unresolved. This CDR3 has 12 amino acids. Trimming left V 7 bases short and J 8 bases short, with 9 bases between. The germline V gene encodes CDR1 SNHLY and CDR2 FYNNEI. CDR3 protein: CASKRNDSPLHF. The DNA for the CDR3 is TGTGCCAGCAAGCGTAACGATTCACCCCTCCACTTT. Full variable domain (outside the CDR3, taken from reference TRBV2 and TRBJ1-6): EPEVTQTPSHQVTQMGQEVILRCVPISNHLYFYWYRQILGQKVEFLVSFYNNEISEKSEIFDDQFSVERPDGSNFTLKIRSTKLEDSAMYFCASKRNDSPLHFGNGTRLTVT.

This clonotype was found a few times. This chain's CDR3 is CASRVAGHSYEQYF. The CDR3 DNA sequence: TGTGCCAGCAGGGTAGCGGGGCACTCCTACGAGCAGTACTTC. This chain connects TRBV7-2 to TRBJ2-7; 8 bases agree with TRBD2. The CDR3 totals 14 residues. The germline V gene has CDR1 SGHTA and CDR2 FQGNSA. V lost 6 bases, J lost 0 bases, and 4 bases stayed unmatched. Full variable domain (missing parts from reference TRBV7-2 and TRBJ2-7): GAGVSQSPSNKVTEKGKDVELRCDPISGHTALYWYRQSLGQGLEFLIYFQGNSAPDKSGLPSDRFSAERTGGSVSTLTIQRTQQEDSAVYLCASRVAGHSYEQYFGPGTRLTVT.

This clonotype has more than one count but fewer than ten. The gene calls are TRBV6-5 and TRBJ1-2; D remains unclear. The CDR3 sequence is 11 residues long. The V end was cut by 8 bases, the J end by 5 bases, with 9 bases between. Germline values: CDR1 MNHEY, CDR2 SVGAGI. The CDR3 bases are TGTGCCAGCGGCAGCCGTTATGGCTACACCTTC. This gives the protein CASGSRYGYTF.

This clonotype has a count of ten or more. The CDR3 protein is CASSLDSGNPYNEQFF. The DNA for the CDR3 is TGTGCCAGCAGCTTAGATTCCGGAAACCCCTACAATGAGCAGTTCTTC. The chain uses TRBV11-2 and TRBJ2-1; D unresolved. Per the germline V gene, CDR1 is SGHAT and CDR2 is FQNNGV. Trimming pared 0 bases from V and 2 bases from J, leaving 11 bases between. The CDR3 has 16 amino acids.

Remarks on this clonotype: Being one base from a much bigger clone, this may be a read error. The CDR3 DNA reads TGTGCCAGCAGTGAATTCGCTGGGGGCAATCAGTCCCAGCATTTT. It specifies CASSEFAGGNQSQHF. V usage is TRBV6-1 and J usage is TRBJ1-5; a weak D match, TRBD1 (6 bases). Germline CDR1 MNHNS, CDR2 SASEGT. The CDR3 runs to 15 residues.

The chain couples TRBV5-1 to TRBJ2-2; 10 bases match TRBD1. The V gene's germline CDR1 is SGHRS and CDR2 YFSETQ. The CDR3 is 15 amino acids. The V and J ends lost 9 bases and 5 bases, in that order; junction bases with no gene match: 10. The CDR3 DNA reads as TGCGCCACCATGCCGGGACAGGGGCCGACCGGGGAGCTGTTTTTT. Translating it yields CATMPGQGPTGELFF.

This clonotype was observed a handful of times. This chain links TRBV9 with TRBJ2-1; the match to TRBD2 covers 10 bases. Trimming removed 2 bases from V and 6 bases from J; junction bases left unmatched: 5. The CDR3 is 15 amino acids. The germline CDR1 and CDR2 sequences are SGDLS and YYNGEE. The CDR3 sequence is CASSVTGTSANEQFF. DNA for the CDR3: TGTGCCAGCAGCGTCACCGGGACTAGCGCCAATGAGCAGTTCTTC.

This clonotype was seen more than once but under ten times. The V call is TRBV28, the J call TRBJ2-2; tentatively, D is TRBD1 (6 bases). Germline V gene lookup returns CDR1 MDHEN and CDR2 SYDVKM. The ends were cut back, 8 bases at V and 5 bases at J, with 9 bases in the middle. The CDR3 contains 12 residues. The CDR3 protein is CASLQGTGELFF. The CDR3 region has the DNA TGTGCCAGCCTACAGGGAACCGGGGAGCTGTTTTTT.

This clonotype has only a few counts. This may come from a read error, since a much larger clone is one base off. The chain employs TRBV5-6 and TRBJ2-7; D gene unclear. The CDR3 has 12 amino acids. V was cut by 2 bases and J by 2 bases, with 5 bases left in between. CDR1 SGHDT and CDR2 YYEEEE come from the germline V gene. The CDR3 reads CASSFDPYEQYF. The CDR3 DNA reads TGTGCCAGCAGCTTTGACCCCTACGAGCAGTACTTC.